A single sample is the source of the 26 T cell receptor beta chains below, sequenced in a study of a mutant IDH1 vaccine in newly diagnosed glioma. Profiling relied on immunoSEQ multiplex PCR, and the TCRdb table lists in-frame clones only, not all of them. The sample records roughly 16,000 clones, about 80% being singletons. Time point in this sample: baseline, week 1 (first vaccination visit). The treatment is: pre-vaccination baseline after standard-of-care therapy. This sample comprised PBMCs, obtained from a glioma patient treated with radiotherapy, temozolomide or both. All receptors come from a man in his forties with glioma.

The chain has TRBV6-5 and TRBJ2-3; D gene uncertain. CDR1 is MNHEY and CDR2 is SVGAGI in the germline V gene. The CDR3 runs 12 residues. V was cut by 6 bases and J by 6 bases, with 10 bases left in between. DNA of the CDR3: TGTGCCAGCAGCCCCAACTTGGATACGCAGTATTTT. Encoded protein: CASSPNLDTQYF.

The sample holds one count of this clone. The V gene is TRBV7-8, the J gene TRBJ2-7; 9 positions match TRBD2. The CDR3 runs 15 residues. After removal of 5 bases from V and 1 base from J, the junction contained 6 bases not matched to a gene. Looked up from germline, CDR1 is SGHVS and CDR2 is FQNEAQ. CDR3 coding DNA: TGTGCCAGCAGCCGGCTAGCGGGACCGTCCTACGAGCAGTACTTC. Its translation is CASSRLAGPSYEQYF. Variable domain in full (rest from reference TRBV7-8 and TRBJ2-7): GAGVSQSPRYKVAKRGQDVALRCDPISGHVSLFWYQQALGQGPEFLTYFQNEAQLDKSGLPSDRFFAERPEGSVSTLKIQRTQQEDSAVYLCASSRLAGPSYEQYFGPGTRLTVT.

V and J are TRBV7-9 and TRBJ2-2; D might be TRBD1 (6 bases). Germline-derived CDR1 and CDR2 are SEHNR and FQNEAQ (reference sequence). This CDR3 spans 13 amino acids. Trimming shortened V by 8 bases and J by 3 bases, and 10 bases separated the two germline ends. CDR3 DNA sequence: TGTGCCAGCCGGGACACCGACACCGGGGAGCTGTTTTTT. Amino acid sequence: CASRDTDTGELFF.

The chain recombines TRBV14 with TRBJ2-5, with 9 bases aligning to TRBD2. This CDR3 comprises 18 residues. Unmatched junction bases numbered 13, after V lost 0 bases and J lost 5 bases. Per the germline V gene, CDR1 is SGHDN and CDR2 is FVKESK. CDR3 protein: CASSQETIAASGKETQYF. CDR3 nucleotides: TGTGCCAGCAGCCAAGAAACAATAGCTGCTAGCGGGAAGGAGACCCAGTACTTC.

The J gene is TRBJ2-1, the V gene TRBV29-1, with a tentative D call TRBD2 (6 bases). V lost 3 bases to trimming and J lost 2 bases, with 17 bases between them. The CDR3 is made up of 16 amino acids. CDR1 is SQVTM, CDR2 ANQGSEA, per germline. CDR3 sequence reads: CSVEPGELAPYNEQFF. For the CDR3, the DNA is TGCAGCGTTGAGCCAGGCGAACTAGCTCCCTACAATGAGCAGTTCTTC.

CDR3 coding DNA: TGTGCCATCAGCTCTAGCGGTTTTAGCACAGATACGCAGTATTTT. As protein: CAISSSGFSTDTQYF. This chain connects TRBV10-3 to TRBJ2-3; 7 nucleotides line up with TRBD2. The length of the CDR3 is 15 residues. V lost 6 bases and J lost 0; bases outside the gene matches: 6. Germline-derived CDR1 and CDR2 are ENHRY and SYGVKD.

The chain is built from TRBV7-6 and TRBJ2-3, with 10 bases fitting TRBD2. CDR1 is SGHVS, CDR2 FNYEAQ, per germline. The V and J ends lost 5 bases and 6 bases, in that order; junction bases with no gene match: 5. The CDR3 is 14 residues long. The CDR3 coding sequence is TGTGCCAGCAGCCGGGGGACTAGCGCCGATACGCAGTATTTT. It encodes CASSRGTSADTQYF.

The chain combines TRBV19 with TRBJ1-1; D ambiguous. This CDR3 spans 15 amino acids. CDR1 and CDR2 (germline): LNHDA, SQIVND (reference sequence). V lost 5 bases and J lost 4, with 17 bases in between. For the CDR3, the DNA is TGTGCCAGTAGTGCACCTGCGGGGAGGGCCACTGAAGCTTTCTTT. Protein sequence: CASSAPAGRATEAFF.

This sequence joins TRBV11-2 and TRBJ1-3; no clear D. Trimming cost V 3 bases and J 0 bases, with 6 bases left between them. This CDR3 has 14 amino acids. CDR1 and CDR2 from the germline V gene are SGHAT and FQNNGV. The CDR3 DNA reads TGTGCCAGCAGCTTCCCCAACTCTGGAAACACCATATATTTT. It specifies CASSFPNSGNTIYF.

The chain links TRBV28 to TRBJ2-7; TRBD1 is a possible D gene (6 bases). Germline lookup yields CDR1 MDHEN and CDR2 SYDVKM. V lost 2 bases to trimming and J lost 5 bases, with 13 bases between them. The CDR3 runs 14 residues. The CDR3: CASSLVRGPDEQYF. CDR3 nucleotides: TGTGCCAGCAGTTTAGTCAGGGGACCGGACGAGCAGTACTTC.

In this sample, this clone turned up a few times. V gene TRBV19 combines with J gene TRBJ2-2; D unresolved. The CDR3 has 14 amino acids. CDR1 and CDR2 from the germline V gene are LNHDA and SQIVND (reference sequence). Deletions cut 3 bases from V and 5 bases from J, with 10 bases between. The CDR3 reads CASSIGVLTGELFF. The DNA of the CDR3 is TGTGCCAGTAGTATTGGGGTTTTGACCGGGGAGCTGTTTTTT.

CDR3 region: CSASTLEKLFF. CDR3 bases: TGCAGTGCATCGACACTGGAAAAACTGTTTTTT. The genes are TRBV20-1 and TRBJ1-4; D not certain. The CDR3 runs 11 residues. The germline V and J ends were trimmed by 6 bases and 8 bases, with 10 bases remaining between them. The germline V gene encodes CDR1 DFQATT and CDR2 SNEGSKA (reference sequence).

V gene TRBV27 combines with J gene TRBJ1-2; D ambiguous. V was cut by 5 bases and J by 3 bases, with 10 bases left in between. The CDR3 spans 13 residues. Germline V gene lookup returns CDR1 MNHEY and CDR2 SMNVEV (reference sequence). For the CDR3, the DNA is TGTGCCAGCAGTGTCGACCGGGACTATGGCTACACCTTC. This encodes CASSVDRDYGYTF.

The chain combines TRBV28 with TRBJ1-2, with 7 bases fitting TRBD1. The germline CDR1 and CDR2 sequences are MDHEN and SYDVKM. The length of the CDR3 is 12 residues. With V trimmed by 6 bases and J by 8 bases, 6 bases remained unmatched. For the CDR3, the DNA is TGTGCCAGCAGCTCCAGGGGGTTGGGCTACACCTTC. Its translation: CASSSRGLGYTF.

The chain employs TRBV5-1 and TRBJ1-2, with D possibly TRBD1 on 6 matching bases. V was clipped by 2 bases and J by 0 bases, with 23 bases between them. Per the germline V gene, CDR1 is SGHRS and CDR2 is YFSETQ. The CDR3 runs to 19 residues. The chain's CDR3 is CASSFERGMRTVANYGYTF. In nucleotides, the CDR3 is TGCGCCAGCAGCTTTGAAAGAGGGATGAGGACAGTAGCTAACTATGGCTACACCTTC.

This clone is labeled as medium-sized. J is TRBJ1-1 and V is TRBV27; D is undetermined. This CDR3 contains 15 residues. The V end lost 0 bases, the J end lost 0 bases, and 8 bases lay between the germline ends. Germline V gene lookup returns CDR1 MNHEY and CDR2 SMNVEV (reference sequence). The CDR3 protein is CASSLSGSMNTEAFF. The CDR3 bases are TGTGCCAGCAGTTTATCCGGGTCGATGAACACTGAAGCTTTCTTT.

CDR3 DNA sequence: TGTGCCAGCAGCCTGCGGGCGACCAACTACGAGCAGTACTTC. The encoded protein is CASSLRATNYEQYF. V is TRBV6-5 and J is TRBJ2-5; D is possibly TRBD2 (5 bases). The J call may be in error: the DNA end matches TRBJ2-7 better. The CDR3 is made up of 14 amino acids. Germline CDR1 MNHEY, CDR2 SVGAGI.

The chain employs TRBV7-9 and TRBJ1-4, with D hard to call. Trimming left V 4 bases short and J 1 base short, with 10 bases between. This CDR3 is built from 15 residues. From germline, CDR1 is SEHNR and CDR2 FQNEAQ (reference sequence). The CDR3 sequence is CASSSGRETNEKLFF. The DNA for the CDR3 is TGTGCCAGCAGCTCCGGACGGGAAACTAATGAAAAACTGTTTTTT.

The genes are TRBV12-5 and TRBJ1-1, with a possible D match to TRBD1 (6 bases). The V end was cut by 1 base, the J end by 7 bases, with 16 bases between. The CDR3 runs 15 residues. Per the germline V gene, CDR1 is LGHNT and CDR2 is FRNRAP. The CDR3 sequence: CASGLELGGPGEAFF. In DNA form, the CDR3 reads TGTGCTAGTGGTTTGGAATTGGGGGGGCCCGGTGAAGCTTTCTTT.

The V gene is TRBV4-1, the J gene TRBJ2-5, with 8 nucleotides matching TRBD2. CDR1 and CDR2 (germline): MGHRA, YSYEKL. CDR3 length: 15 residues. Germline trimming cut 1 base from V and 4 bases from J; bases unmatched to any gene: 5. DNA for the CDR3: TGCGCCAGCAGCCAAGCGGGAGGGCCTAGAGAGACCCAGTACTTC. The encoded protein is CASSQAGGPRETQYF.

V and J are TRBV9 and TRBJ1-2; the D is unclear. V lost 0 bases, J lost 7 bases, and 13 bases lay in between. There are 14 residues in the CDR3. Germline CDR1 SGDLS, CDR2 YYNGEE. The CDR3 is CASSVDMGVGGYTF. The CDR3 DNA sequence: TGTGCCAGCAGCGTAGATATGGGTGTGGGTGGCTACACCTTC.

CDR3 DNA: TGTGCCAGCAGCCGACAGCCGATAGGACTAGCGGGAGGCCGTGCTGGGGCCAACGTCCTGACTTTC. It encodes CASSRQPIGLAGGRAGANVLTF. The V and J genes are TRBV14 and TRBJ2-6; 14 bases are shared with TRBD2. This CDR3 region has 22 residues. Germline CDR1 SGHDN, CDR2 FVKESK. V dropped 4 bases and J dropped 2; count of bases not matched to a gene: 16.

This CDR3 is CASSPEDRGLQETQYF. The CDR3 DNA sequence: TGTGCCAGCTCACCAGAGGACAGGGGGCTTCAGGAGACCCAGTACTTC. The rearrangement links TRBV18 to TRBJ2-5, with 11 nucleotides matching TRBD1. Germline assignment: CDR1 KGHSH and CDR2 LQKENI. This CDR3 contains 16 residues. Unmatched junction bases numbered 7, after V lost 2 bases and J lost 5 bases.

The rearrangement joins TRBV4-1 to TRBJ2-5; D is tentatively TRBD1 or TRBD2 (7 bases each). Germline V CDR1 and CDR2: MGHRA, YSYEKL. The CDR3 spans 16 residues. V was clipped by 2 bases and J by 2 bases, with 15 bases between them. CDR3 DNA: TGCGCCAGCAGCCAATTGGAGCGGGGACAGCAAGAGACCCAGTACTTC. Protein sequence: CASSQLERGQQETQYF.

By share, this clone ranks as large. The chain uses TRBV7-9 and TRBJ2-3, with D perhaps TRBD1 (6 bases). Deletions cut 5 bases from V and 2 bases from J, with 11 bases between. The CDR3 has 14 residues. Germline assignment: CDR1 SEHNR and CDR2 FQNEAQ (reference sequence). The CDR3 reads CASSERDTTDTQYF. DNA of the CDR3: TGTGCCAGCAGCGAACGGGACACCACAGATACGCAGTATTTT. Full variable domain (outside the CDR3, taken from reference TRBV7-9 and TRBJ2-3): DTGVSQNPRHKITKRGQNVTFRCDPISEHNRLYWYRQTLGQGPEFLTYFQNEAQLEKSRLLSDRFSAERPKGSFSTLEIQRTEQGDSAMYLCASSERDTTDTQYFGPGTRLTVL.

V usage is TRBV10-3 and J usage is TRBJ1-1; D is unclear. The CDR3 length is 16 residues. Germline V gene data show CDR1 as ENHRY and CDR2 as SYGVKD. V was trimmed by 2 bases and J by 0 bases, leaving 13 bases between them. CDR3 DNA sequence: TGTGCCATCAGTGAGAGCCAGGTTCTAATGAACACTGAAGCTTTCTTT. Translating gives CAISESQVLMNTEAFF.